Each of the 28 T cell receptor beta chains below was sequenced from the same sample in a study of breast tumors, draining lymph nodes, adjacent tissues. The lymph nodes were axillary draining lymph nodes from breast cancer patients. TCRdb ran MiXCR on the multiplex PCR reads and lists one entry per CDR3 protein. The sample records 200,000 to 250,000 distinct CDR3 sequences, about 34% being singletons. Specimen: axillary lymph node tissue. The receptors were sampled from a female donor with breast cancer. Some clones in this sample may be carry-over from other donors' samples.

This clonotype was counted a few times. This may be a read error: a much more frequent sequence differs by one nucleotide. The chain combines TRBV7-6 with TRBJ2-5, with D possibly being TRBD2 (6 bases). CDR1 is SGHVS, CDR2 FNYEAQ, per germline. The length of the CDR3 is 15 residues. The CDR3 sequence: CASSLTGRSGETQHF. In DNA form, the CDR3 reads TGTGCCAGCAGCTTAACCGGGAGATCCGGAGAGACCCAGCACTTC.

The CDR3 protein is CASSWTGSAGSYEQYF. The DNA for the CDR3 is TGTGCCAGCAGCTGGACAGGGTCGGCGGGGTCCTACGAGCAGTACTTC. The chain links TRBV11-3 to TRBJ2-7, with 8 bases matching TRBD1. CDR1 SGHNT and CDR2 YENEEA come from the germline V gene. The CDR3 covers 16 residues. With 4 bases clipped from V and 1 base from J, the junction kept 9 bases outside the gene matches. Together with reference TRBV11-3 and TRBJ2-7, the CDR3 gives the full variable domain: EAGVVQSPRYKIIEKKQPVAFWCNPISGHNTLYWYLQNLGQGPELLIRYENEEAVDDSQLPKDRFSAERLKGVDSTLKIQPAELGDSAVYLCASSWTGSAGSYEQYFGPGTRLTVT.

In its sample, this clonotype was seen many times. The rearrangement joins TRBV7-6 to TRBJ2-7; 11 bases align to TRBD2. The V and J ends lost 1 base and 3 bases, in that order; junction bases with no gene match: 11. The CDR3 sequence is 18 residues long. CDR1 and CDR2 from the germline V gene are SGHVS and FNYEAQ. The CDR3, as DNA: TGTGCCAGCAGCTTAGTAGCGGGAGGGCCAAGACAGATCTACGAGCAGTACTTC. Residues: CASSLVAGGPRQIYEQYF.

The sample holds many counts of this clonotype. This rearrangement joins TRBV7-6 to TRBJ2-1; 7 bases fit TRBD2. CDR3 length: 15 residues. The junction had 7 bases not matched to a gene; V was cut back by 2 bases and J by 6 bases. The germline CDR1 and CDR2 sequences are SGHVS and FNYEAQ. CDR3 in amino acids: CASSLRGEVFNEQFF. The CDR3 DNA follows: TGTGCCAGCAGCTTACGGGGGGAGGTATTCAATGAGCAGTTCTTC.

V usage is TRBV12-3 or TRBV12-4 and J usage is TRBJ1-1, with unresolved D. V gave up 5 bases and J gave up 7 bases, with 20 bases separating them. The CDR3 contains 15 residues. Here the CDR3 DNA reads TGTGCCAGCAGTATGGGAGATACCGACCTCCATGAAGCTTTCTTT. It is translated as CASSMGDTDLHEAFF.

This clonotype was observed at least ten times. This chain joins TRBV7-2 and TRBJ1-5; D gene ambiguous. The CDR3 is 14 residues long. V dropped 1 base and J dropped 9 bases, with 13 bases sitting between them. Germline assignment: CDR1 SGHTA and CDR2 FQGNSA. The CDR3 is CASSLDEGVGPQHF. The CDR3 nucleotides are TGTGCCAGCAGCTTAGATGAAGGTGTGGGGCCCCAGCATTTT.

This chain's CDR3 is CASSLVDAPSSGNTIYF. In DNA form, the CDR3 reads TGTGCCAGCAGCTTGGTGGACGCACCCTCCTCTGGAAACACCATATATTTT. The chain employs TRBV5-5 and TRBJ1-3; no firm D call. This CDR3 spans 17 amino acids. Germline loops: CDR1 SGHKS, CDR2 YYEKEE (reference sequence). Trimming shortened V by 0 bases and J by 0 bases, and 13 bases separated the two germline ends.

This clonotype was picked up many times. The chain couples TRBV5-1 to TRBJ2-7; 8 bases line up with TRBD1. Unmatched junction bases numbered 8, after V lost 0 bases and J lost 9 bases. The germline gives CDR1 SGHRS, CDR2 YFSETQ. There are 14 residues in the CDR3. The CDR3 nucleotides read TGCGCCAGCAGCTTGGGGCAGGGGGCTATCGGGCAGTACTTC. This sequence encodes CASSLGQGAIGQYF.

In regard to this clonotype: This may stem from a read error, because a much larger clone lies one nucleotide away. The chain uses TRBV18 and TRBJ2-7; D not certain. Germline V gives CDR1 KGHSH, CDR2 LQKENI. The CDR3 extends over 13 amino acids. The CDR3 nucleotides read TGTGCCAGCTCACCAGTCCTCTCGACCGAGCGGTACTTC. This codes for CASSPVLSTERYF. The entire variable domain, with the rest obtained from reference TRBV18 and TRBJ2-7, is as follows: NAGVMQNPRHLVRRRGQEARLRCSPMKGHSHVYWYRQLPEEGLKFMVYLQKENIIDESGMPKERFSAEFPKEGPSILRIQQVVRGDSAAYFCASSPVLSTERYFGPGTRLTVT.

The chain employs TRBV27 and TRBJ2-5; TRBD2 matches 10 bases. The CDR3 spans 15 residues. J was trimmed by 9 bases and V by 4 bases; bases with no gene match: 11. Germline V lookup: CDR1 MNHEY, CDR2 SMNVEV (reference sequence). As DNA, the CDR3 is TGTGCCAGCAGTTCCCTAGCGGGGGCCTTGATGGCCCAGTACTTC. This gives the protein CASSSLAGALMAQYF.

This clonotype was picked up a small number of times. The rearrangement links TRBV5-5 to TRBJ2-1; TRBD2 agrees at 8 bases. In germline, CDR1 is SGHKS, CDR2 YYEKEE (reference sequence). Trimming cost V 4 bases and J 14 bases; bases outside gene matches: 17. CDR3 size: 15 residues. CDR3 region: CASSEAGTSLRAKFF. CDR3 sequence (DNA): TGTGCCAGCAGCGAAGCCGGGACTAGTCTTAGGGCGAAGTTCTTC. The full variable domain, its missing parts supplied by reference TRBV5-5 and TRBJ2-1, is DAGVTQSPTHLIKTRGQQVTLRCSPISGHKSVSWYQQVLGQGPQFIFQYYEKEERGRGNFPDRFSARQFPNYSSELNVNALLLGDSALYLCASSEAGTSLRAKFFGPGTRLTVL.

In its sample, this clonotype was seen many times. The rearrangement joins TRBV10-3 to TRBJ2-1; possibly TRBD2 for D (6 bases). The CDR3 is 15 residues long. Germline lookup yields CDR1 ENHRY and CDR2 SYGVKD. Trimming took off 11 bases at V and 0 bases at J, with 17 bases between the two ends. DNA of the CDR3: TGTGCCCTATCGACTAGGGCCAACTCCTACAATGAGCAGTTCTTC. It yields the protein CALSTRANSYNEQFF.

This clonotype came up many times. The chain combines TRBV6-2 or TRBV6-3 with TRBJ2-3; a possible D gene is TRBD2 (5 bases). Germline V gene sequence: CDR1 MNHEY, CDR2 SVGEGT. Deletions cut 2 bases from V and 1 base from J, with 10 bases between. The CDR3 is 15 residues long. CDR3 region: CASSYRGGGTDTQYF. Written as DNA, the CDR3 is TGTGCCAGCAGTTACCGAGGAGGAGGCACAGATACGCAGTATTTT.

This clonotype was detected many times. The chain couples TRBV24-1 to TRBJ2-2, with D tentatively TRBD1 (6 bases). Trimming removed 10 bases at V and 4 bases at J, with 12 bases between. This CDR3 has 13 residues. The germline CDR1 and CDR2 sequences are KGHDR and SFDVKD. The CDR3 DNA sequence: TGTGCCACAGGGGGTGTTGGCACCGGGGAGCTGTTTTTT. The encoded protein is CATGGVGTGELFF.

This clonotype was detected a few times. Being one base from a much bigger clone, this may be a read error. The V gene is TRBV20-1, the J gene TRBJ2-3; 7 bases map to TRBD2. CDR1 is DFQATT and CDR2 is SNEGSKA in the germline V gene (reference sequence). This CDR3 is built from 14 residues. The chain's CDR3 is CSAHSGHHTATQYF. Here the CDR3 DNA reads TGCAGTGCTCATAGCGGGCATCACACAGCTACGCAGTATTTT.

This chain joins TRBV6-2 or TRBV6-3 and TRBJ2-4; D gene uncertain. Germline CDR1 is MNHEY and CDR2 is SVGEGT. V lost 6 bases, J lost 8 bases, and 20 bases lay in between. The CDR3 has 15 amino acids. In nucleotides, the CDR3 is TGTGCCAGCAGGCACAGCATCTCCCCATGGGACATTCAGTACTTC. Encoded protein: CASRHSISPWDIQYF.

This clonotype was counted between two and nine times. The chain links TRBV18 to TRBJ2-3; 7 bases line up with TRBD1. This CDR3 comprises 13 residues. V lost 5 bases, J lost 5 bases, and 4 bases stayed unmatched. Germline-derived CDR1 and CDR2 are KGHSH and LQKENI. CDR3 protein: CASSYRQGDTQYF. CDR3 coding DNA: TGTGCCAGCTCATACCGACAGGGAGATACGCAGTATTTT.

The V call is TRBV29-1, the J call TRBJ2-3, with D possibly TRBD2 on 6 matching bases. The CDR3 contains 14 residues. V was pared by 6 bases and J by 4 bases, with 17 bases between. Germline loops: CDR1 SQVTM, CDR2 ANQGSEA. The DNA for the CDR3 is TGCAGCGTATATGGAGGGAGGAGGTCAGATACGCAGTATTTT. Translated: CSVYGGRRSDTQYF.

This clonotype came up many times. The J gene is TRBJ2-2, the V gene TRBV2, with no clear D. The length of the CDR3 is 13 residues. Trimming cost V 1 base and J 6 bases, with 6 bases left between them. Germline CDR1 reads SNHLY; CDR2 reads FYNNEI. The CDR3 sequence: CASSEVGAGELFF. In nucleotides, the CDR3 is TGTGCCAGCAGTGAAGTTGGGGCCGGGGAGCTGTTTTTT.

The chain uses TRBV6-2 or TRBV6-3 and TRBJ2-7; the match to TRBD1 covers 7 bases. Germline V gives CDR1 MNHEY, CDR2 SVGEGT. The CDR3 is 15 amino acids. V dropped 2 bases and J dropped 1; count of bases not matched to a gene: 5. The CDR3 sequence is CASSYHPGQSYEQYF. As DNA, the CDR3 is TGTGCCAGCAGTTACCACCCGGGACAGTCCTACGAGCAGTACTTC.

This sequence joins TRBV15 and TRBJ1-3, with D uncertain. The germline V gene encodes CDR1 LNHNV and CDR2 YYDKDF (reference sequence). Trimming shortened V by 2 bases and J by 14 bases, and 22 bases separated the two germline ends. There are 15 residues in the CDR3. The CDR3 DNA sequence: TGTGCCACCAGCAGATATCGGACGACTGGAAACATCGTATATTTT. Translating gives CATSRYRTTGNIVYF.

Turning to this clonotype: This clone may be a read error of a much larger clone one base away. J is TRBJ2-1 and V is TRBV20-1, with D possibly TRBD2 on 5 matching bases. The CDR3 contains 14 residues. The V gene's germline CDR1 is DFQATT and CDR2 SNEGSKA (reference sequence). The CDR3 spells CSATQPGSYTEQFF. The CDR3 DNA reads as TGCAGTGCCACTCAACCGGGAAGCTACACTGAGCAGTTCTTC.

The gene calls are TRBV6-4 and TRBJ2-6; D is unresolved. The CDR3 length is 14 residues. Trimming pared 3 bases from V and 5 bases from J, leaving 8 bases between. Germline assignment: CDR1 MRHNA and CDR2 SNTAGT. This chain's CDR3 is CASSDHPRANVLTF. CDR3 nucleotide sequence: TGTGCCAGCAGTGATCATCCTCGGGCCAACGTCCTGACTTTC.

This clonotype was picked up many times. The CDR3 DNA reads as TGTGCCAGCAGCTTAGGGCAGGGGTTTTCCTACGAGCAGTACTTC. This codes for CASSLGQGFSYEQYF. The chain employs TRBV11-2 and TRBJ2-7; D is possibly TRBD1 (6 bases). Looked up from germline, CDR1 is SGHAT and CDR2 is FQNNGV. The V and J ends lost 1 base and 1 base respectively, with 11 bases between them. The CDR3 spans 15 residues.

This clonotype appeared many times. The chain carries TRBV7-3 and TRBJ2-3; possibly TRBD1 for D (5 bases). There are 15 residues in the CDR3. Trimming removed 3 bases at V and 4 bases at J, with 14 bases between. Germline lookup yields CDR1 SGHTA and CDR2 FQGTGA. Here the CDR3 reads CASSLTPGFADTQYF. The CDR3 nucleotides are TGTGCCAGCAGCTTGACTCCAGGGTTCGCAGATACGCAGTATTTT.

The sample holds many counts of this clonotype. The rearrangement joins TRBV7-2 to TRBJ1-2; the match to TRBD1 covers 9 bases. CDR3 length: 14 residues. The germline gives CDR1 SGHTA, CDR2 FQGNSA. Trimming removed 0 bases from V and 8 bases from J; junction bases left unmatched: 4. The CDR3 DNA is TGTGCCAGCAGCTTAGCATACAGGGGGCTCGGCTACACCTTC. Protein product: CASSLAYRGLGYTF.

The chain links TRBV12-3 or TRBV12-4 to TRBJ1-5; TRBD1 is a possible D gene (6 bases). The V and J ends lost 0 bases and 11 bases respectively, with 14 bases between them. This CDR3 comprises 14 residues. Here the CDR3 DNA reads TGTGCCAGCAGTTTAGCGCAGGGGCGAGAGACCCAGCATTTT. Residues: CASSLAQGRETQHF.

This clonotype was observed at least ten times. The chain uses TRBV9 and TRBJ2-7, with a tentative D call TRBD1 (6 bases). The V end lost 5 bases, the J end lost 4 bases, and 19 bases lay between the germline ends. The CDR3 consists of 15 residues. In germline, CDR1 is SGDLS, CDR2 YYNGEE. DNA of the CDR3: TGTGCCAGCAGGCAAAAGCAGGGGTTTAGGTACGAGCAGTACTTC. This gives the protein CASRQKQGFRYEQYF.